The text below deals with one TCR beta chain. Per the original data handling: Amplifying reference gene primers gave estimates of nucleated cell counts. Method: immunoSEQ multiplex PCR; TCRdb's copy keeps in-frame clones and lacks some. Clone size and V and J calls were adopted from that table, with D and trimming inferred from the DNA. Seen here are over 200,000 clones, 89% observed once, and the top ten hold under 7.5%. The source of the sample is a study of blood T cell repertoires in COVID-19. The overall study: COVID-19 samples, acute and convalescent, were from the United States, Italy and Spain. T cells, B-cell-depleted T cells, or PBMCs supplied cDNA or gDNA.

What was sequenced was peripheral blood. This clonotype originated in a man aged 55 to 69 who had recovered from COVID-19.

The CDR3, as DNA: TGTGCTAGTGGTTTGCCGGTTGATACTGAAGCTTTCTTT. It specifies CASGLPVDTEAFF. J is TRBJ1-1 and V is TRBV12-5; unclear D gene. The CDR3 contains 13 residues. V lost 2 bases to trimming and J lost 5 bases, with 9 bases between them. Germline lookup yields CDR1 LGHNT and CDR2 FRNRAP.